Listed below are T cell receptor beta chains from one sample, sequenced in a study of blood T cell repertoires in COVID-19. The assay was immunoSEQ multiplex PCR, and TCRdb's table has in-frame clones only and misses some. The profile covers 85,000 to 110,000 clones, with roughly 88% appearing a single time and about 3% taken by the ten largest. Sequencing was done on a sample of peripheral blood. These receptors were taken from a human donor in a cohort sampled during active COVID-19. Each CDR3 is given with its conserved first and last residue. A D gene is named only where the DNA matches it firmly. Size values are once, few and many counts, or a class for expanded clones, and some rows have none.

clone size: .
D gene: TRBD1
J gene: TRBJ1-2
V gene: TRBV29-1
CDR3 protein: CSVERQGASGYTF
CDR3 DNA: TGCAGCGTTGAACGGCAGGGGGCTAGCGGCTACACCTTC

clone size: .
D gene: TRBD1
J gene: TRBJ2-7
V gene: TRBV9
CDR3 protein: CASSGGDRREQYF
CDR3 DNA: TGTGCCAGCAGCGGGGGGGACAGGCGCGAGCAGTACTTC

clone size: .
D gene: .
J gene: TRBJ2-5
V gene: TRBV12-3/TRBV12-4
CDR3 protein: CASSLASTETQYF
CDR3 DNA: TGTGCCAGCAGTTTAGCCAGTACGGAGACCCAGTACTTC

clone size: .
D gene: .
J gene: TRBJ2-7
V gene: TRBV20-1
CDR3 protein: CSARPDFGQYF
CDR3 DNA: TGCAGTGCTAGACCCGATTTCGGGCAGTACTTC

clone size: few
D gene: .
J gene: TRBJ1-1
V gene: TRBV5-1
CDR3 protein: CASSLPRGPNPEAFF
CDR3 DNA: TGCGCCAGCAGCTTGCCTCGGGGTCCTAACCCTGAAGCTTTCTTT

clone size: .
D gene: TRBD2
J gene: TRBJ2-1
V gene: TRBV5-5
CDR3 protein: CASNPTSGSFNEQFF
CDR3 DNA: TGTGCCAGCAACCCCACTAGCGGGAGTTTCAATGAGCAGTTCTTC

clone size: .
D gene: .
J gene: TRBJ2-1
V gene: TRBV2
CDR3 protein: CASTDQGRGYNEQFF
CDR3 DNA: TGTGCCAGCACCGACCAGGGAAGGGGGTACAATGAGCAGTTCTTC

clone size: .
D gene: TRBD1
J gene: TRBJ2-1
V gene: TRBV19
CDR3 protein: CASSMGTGSREQFF
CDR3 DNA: TGTGCCAGTAGTATGGGGACAGGGTCTCGGGAGCAGTTCTTC

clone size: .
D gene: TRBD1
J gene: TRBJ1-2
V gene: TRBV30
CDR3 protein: CAWSPGQGDYGYTF
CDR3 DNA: TGTGCCTGGAGTCCCGGACAGGGAGACTATGGCTACACCTTC

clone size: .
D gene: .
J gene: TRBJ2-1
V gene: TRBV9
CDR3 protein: CASSVGSEPSYNEQFF
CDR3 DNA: TGTGCCAGCAGCGTAGGATCCGAGCCCTCCTACAATGAGCAGTTCTTC

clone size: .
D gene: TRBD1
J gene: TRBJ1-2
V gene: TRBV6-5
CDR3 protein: CASSWDRVSEGYTF
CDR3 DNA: TGTGCCAGCAGTTGGGACAGGGTTTCGGAAGGCTACACCTTC

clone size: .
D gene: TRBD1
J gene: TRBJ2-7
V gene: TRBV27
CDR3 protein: CASSRWDGQGSYEQYF
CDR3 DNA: TGTGCCAGCAGTCGATGGGATGGACAGGGGTCCTACGAGCAGTACTTC

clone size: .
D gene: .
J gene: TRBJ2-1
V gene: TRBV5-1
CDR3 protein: CASSLNQGGFNEQFF
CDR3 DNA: TGCGCCAGCAGCTTGAATCAGGGGGGCTTCAATGAGCAGTTCTTC

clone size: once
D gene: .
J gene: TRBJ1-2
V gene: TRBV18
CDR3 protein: CASSSDTGSRSGYTF
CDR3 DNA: TGTGCCAGCTCATCAGATACAGGGTCGAGAAGCGGCTACACCTTC

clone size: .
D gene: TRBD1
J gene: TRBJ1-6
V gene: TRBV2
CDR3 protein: CASEGAKRNSPLHF
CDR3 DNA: TGTGCCAGCGAGGGGGCCAAGAGGAATTCACCCCTCCACTTT

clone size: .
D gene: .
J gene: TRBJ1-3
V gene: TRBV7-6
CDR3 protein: CASSLTPDTIYF
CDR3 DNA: TGTGCCAGCAGCTTAACCCCGGACACCATATATTTT

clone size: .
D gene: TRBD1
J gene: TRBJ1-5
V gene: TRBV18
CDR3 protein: CASSPRDRVGQPQHF
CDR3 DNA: TGTGCCAGCTCACCGAGAGACAGGGTTGGTCAGCCCCAGCATTTT

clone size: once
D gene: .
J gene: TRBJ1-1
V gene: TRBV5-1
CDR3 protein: CASSLPGRAFF
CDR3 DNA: TGCGCCAGCAGCTTGCCAGGTCGGGCTTTCTTT

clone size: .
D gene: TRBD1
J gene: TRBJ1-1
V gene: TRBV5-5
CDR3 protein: CASSPNQGVATEAFF
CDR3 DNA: TGTGCCAGCAGCCCCAACCAGGGGGTGGCCACTGAAGCTTTCTTT

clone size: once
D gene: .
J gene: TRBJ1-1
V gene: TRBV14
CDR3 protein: CASRLQAAEAFF
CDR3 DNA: TGTGCCAGCAGGCTCCAAGCGGCTGAAGCTTTCTTT

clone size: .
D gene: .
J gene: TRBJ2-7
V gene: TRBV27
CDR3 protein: CASSFLGVYEQYF
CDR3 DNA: TGTGCCAGCAGTTTCTTAGGGGTCTACGAGCAGTACTTC

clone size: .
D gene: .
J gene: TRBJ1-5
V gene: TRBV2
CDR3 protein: CASSGGERAQPQHF
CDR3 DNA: TGTGCCAGCAGCGGGGGGGAGAGAGCTCAGCCCCAGCATTTT

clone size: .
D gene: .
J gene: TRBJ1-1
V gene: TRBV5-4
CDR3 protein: CASSSARSVGEAFF
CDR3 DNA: TGTGCCAGCAGCTCCGCCCGGTCGGTCGGTGAAGCTTTCTTT

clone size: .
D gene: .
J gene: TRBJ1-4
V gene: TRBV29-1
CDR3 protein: CSVDSREGDEKLFF
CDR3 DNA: TGCAGCGTTGACTCCCGCGAAGGAGATGAAAAACTGTTTTTT

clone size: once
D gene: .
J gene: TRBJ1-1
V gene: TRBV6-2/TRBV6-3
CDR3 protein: CASSQPTARTEAFF
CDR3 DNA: TGTGCCAGCAGTCAGCCGACAGCGCGCACTGAAGCTTTCTTT

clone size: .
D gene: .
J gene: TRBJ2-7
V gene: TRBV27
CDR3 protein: CASSFVLGPTGVGYEQYF
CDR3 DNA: TGTGCCAGCAGTTTTGTCCTCGGGCCCACCGGGGTGGGCTACGAGCAGTACTTC

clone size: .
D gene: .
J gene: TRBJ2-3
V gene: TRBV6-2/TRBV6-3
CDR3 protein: CASSPTRQEGQVDTQYF
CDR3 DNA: TGTGCCAGCAGCCCTACGAGGCAGGAGGGGCAGGTGGATACGCAGTATTTT

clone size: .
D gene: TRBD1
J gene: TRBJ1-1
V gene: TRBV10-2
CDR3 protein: CASSERRGLVLDTEAFF
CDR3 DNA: TGCGCCAGCAGTGAGAGAAGGGGGCTTGTGCTCGACACTGAAGCTTTCTTT

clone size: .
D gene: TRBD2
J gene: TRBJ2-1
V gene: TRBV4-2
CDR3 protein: CASSHDGLEEFF
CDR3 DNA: TGTGCCAGCAGCCATGATGGACTAGAGGAGTTCTTC

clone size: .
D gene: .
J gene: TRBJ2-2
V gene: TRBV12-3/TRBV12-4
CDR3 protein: CASSPVNTGELFF
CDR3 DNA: TGTGCCAGCAGTCCGGTGAACACCGGGGAGCTGTTTTTT

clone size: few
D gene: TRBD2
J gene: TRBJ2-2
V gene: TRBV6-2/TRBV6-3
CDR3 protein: CASSSALGGGNSGELFF
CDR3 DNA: TGTGCCAGCAGTTCCGCCCTGGGCGGGGGAAATTCCGGGGAGCTGTTTTTT

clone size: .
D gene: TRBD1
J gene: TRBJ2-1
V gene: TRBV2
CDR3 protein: CASRGGDRGPSNEQFF
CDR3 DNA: TGTGCCAGCAGGGGAGGGGACAGGGGGCCTAGCAATGAGCAGTTCTTC

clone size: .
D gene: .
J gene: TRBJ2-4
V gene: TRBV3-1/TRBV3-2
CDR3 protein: CASSQDRRLDWENIQYF
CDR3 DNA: TGTGCCAGCAGCCAAGATAGGCGACTAGATTGGGAAAACATTCAGTACTTC

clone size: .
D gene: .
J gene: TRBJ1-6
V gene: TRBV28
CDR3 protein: CASSFSNSPLHF
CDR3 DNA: TGTGCCAGCAGTTTTAGTAATTCACCCCTCCACTTT

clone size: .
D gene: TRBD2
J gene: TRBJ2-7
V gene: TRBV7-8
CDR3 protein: CASSLLAGQAYEQYF
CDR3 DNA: TGTGCCAGCAGCCTCTTAGCGGGCCAAGCCTACGAGCAGTACTTC